Sequencing of this TCR beta chain was carried out in a study of blood T cell repertoires in COVID-19. Study summary: From T cells, B-cell-depleted T cells, or PBMCs came the material, which was cDNA or gDNA.

Profiling relied on immunoSEQ multiplex PCR, and the TCRdb table lists in-frame clones only, not all of them. The sample contains 150,000 to 200,000 clones, 88% of which appear only once. CDR3 size: 15 residues. With 6 bases clipped from V and 5 bases from J, the junction kept 8 bases outside the gene matches. Germline CDR1 is SNHLY and CDR2 is FYNNEI. Sequencing was done on a sample of peripheral blood. The chain carries TRBV2 and TRBJ2-5, with TRBD2 matching 11 bases. The receptor was isolated from a man between 65 and 79 years old with active or convalescent COVID-19. Here the CDR3 DNA reads TGTGCCAGCAGATATACTAGCGGGAGATTGGAGACCCAGTACTTC. It translates to CASRYTSGRLETQYF.